The clone carrying this TCR beta chain came up a few times. The antigen remains unidentified. The data derive from a study of blood T cells in healthy people across ages. Per sample, extraction of total RNA gave at least 5.5 micrograms in every case. A sample-barcoded 5' primer and a J-beta primer mix were used in a second PCR of roughly 7 to 11 cycles. Each cDNA molecule received a tag from a template-switch adaptor that had 12 random nucleotides. MiXCR, run by TCRdb on the 5' RACE reads, gives a single entry per CDR3 protein. The data contain around 710,000 distinct CDR3 sequences, roughly 47% of them singletons. Study findings and constraints: No conclusive comparison of naive versus antigen-experienced cells was possible with unsorted PBMCs. Long-lived donors exceeded aged donors in naive CD4+ cells and diversity.

CDR3 length: 19 amino acids. In germline, CDR1 is MNHEY, CDR2 SMNVEV (reference sequence). The J segment lost 0 bases and the V segment lost 2 bases, leaving 8 bases of the junction unmatched. The rearrangement uses TRBV27 and TRBJ2-6; 9 nucleotides agree with TRBD1. Sequenced input: blood. The clonotype was recovered from a woman aged 55-70 years in good health. CDR3 sequence: CASSLVYRGLHSGANVLTF. The CDR3, as DNA: TGTGCCAGCAGTTTAGTCTACAGGGGGCTGCACTCTGGGGCCAACGTCCTGACTTTC.